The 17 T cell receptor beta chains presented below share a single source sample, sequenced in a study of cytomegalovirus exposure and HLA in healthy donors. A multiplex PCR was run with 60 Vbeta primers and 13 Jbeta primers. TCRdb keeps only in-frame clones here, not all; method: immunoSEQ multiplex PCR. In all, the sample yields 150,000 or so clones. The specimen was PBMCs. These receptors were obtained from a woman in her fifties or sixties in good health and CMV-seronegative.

CDR3 coding DNA: TGCGCCAGCAGCCCCTCTTGGCTAGCGAGCGTTCTCGCCGGGGAGCTGTTTTTT. Amino acids: CASSPSWLASVLAGELFF. The gene calls are TRBV5-1 and TRBJ2-2; perhaps TRBD2 as D (6 bases). CDR3 length equals 18 residues. V was cut by 4 bases and J by 6 bases, with 25 bases left in between. Germline loops: CDR1 SGHRS, CDR2 YFSETQ. Based on the CDR3 plus reference TRBV5-1 and TRBJ2-2, the full variable domain is KAGVTQTPRYLIKTRGQQVTLSCSPISGHRSVSWYQQTPGQGLQFLFEYFSETQRNKGNFPGRFSGRQFSNSRSEMNVSTLELGDSALYLCASSPSWLASVLAGELFFGEGSRLTVL.

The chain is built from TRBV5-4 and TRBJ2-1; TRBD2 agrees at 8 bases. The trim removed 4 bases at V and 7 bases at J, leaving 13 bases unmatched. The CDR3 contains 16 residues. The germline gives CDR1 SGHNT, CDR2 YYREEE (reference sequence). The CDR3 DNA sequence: TGTGCCAGCAGCGTCTCCGGGACTAGGGGTCTGAATGAGCAGTTCTTC. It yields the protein CASSVSGTRGLNEQFF.

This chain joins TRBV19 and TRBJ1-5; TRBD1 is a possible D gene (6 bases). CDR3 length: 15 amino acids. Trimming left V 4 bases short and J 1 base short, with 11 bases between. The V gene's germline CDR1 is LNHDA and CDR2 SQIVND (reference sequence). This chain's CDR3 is CASSTQGQSNQPQHF. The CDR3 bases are TGTGCCAGTAGTACCCAGGGGCAGAGCAATCAGCCCCAGCATTTT.

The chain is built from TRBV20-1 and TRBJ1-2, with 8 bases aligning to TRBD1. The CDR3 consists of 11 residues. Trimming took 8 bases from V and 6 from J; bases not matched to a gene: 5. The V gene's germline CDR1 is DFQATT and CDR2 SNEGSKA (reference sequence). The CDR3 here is CSSGQGDGYTF. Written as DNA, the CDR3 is TGCAGTTCAGGACAGGGAGATGGCTACACCTTC.

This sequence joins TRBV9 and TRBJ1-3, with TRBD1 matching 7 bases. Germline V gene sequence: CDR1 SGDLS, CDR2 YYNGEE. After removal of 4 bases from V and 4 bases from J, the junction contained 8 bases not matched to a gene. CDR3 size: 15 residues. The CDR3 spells CASSIRQGGGNTIYF. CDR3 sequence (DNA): TGTGCCAGCAGCATAAGACAGGGTGGCGGAAACACCATATATTTT.

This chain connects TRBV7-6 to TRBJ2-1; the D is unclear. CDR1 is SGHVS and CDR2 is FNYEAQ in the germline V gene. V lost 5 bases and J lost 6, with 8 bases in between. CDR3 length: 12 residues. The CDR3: CASSLEPNEQFF. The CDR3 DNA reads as TGTGCCAGCAGCCTTGAGCCCAATGAGCAGTTCTTC. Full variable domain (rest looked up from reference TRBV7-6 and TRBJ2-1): GAGVSQSPRYKVTKRGQDVALRCDPISGHVSLYWYRQALGQGPEFLTYFNYEAQQDKSGLPNDRFSAERPEGSISTLTIQRTEQRDSAMYRCASSLEPNEQFFGPGTRLTVL.

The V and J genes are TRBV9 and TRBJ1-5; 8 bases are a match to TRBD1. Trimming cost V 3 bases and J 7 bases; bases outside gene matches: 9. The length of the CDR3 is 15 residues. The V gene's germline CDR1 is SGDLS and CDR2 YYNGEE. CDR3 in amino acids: CASSGAGGQGQPQHF. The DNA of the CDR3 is TGTGCCAGCAGCGGAGCAGGGGGCCAAGGACAGCCCCAGCATTTT.

As DNA, the CDR3 is TGTGCCAGCAGTGAAGTGGCTAGCGGGGGGGTGTACTTC. As protein: CASSEVASGGVYF. The chain is built from TRBV6-1 and TRBJ2-7, with 12 bases matching TRBD2. CDR3 length equals 13 residues. V dropped 1 base and J dropped 12; count of bases not matched to a gene: 4. The germline CDR1 and CDR2 sequences are MNHNS and SASEGT.

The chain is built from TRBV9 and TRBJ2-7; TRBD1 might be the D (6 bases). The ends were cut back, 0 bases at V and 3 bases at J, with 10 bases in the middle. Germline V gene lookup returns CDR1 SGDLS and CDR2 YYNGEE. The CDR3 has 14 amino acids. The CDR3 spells CASSVGGQLYEQYF. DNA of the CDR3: TGTGCCAGCAGCGTAGGGGGACAACTCTACGAGCAGTACTTC.

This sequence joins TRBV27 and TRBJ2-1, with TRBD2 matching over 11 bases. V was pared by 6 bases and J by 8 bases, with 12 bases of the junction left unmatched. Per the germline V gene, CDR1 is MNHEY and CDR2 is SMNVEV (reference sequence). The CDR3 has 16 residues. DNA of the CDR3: TGTGCCAGCAGCCGAGGCACTAGCGGGAGTGGGGATGAGCAGTTCTTC. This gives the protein CASSRGTSGSGDEQFF.

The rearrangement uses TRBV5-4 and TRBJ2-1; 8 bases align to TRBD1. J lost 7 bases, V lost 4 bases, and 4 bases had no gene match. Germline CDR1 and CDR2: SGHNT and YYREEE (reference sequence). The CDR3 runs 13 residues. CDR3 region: CASSPDRGNEQFF. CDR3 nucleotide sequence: TGTGCCAGCAGCCCCGACAGGGGAAATGAGCAGTTCTTC.

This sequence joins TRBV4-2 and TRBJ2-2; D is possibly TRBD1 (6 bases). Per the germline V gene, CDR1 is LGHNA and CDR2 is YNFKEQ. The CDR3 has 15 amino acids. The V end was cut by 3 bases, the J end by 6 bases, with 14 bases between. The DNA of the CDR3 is TGTGCCAGCAGCCAGGGCCAGGGGCGTCCCGGGGAGCTGTTTTTT. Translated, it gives CASSQGQGRPGELFF.

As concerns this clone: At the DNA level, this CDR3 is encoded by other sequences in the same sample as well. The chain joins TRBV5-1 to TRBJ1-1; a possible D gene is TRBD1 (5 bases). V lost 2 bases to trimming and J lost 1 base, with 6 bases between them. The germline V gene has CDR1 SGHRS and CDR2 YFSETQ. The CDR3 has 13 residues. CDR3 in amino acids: CASSLTGNTEAFF. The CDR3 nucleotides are TGCGCCAGCAGCTTAACAGGGAACACTGAAGCTTTCTTT.

CDR3 region: CASTMGGATNEKLFF. As DNA, the CDR3 is TGTGCCAGTACCATGGGGGGAGCAACTAATGAAAAACTGTTTTTT. The chain combines TRBV19 with TRBJ1-4, with a possible D match to TRBD1 (5 bases). Trimming removed 7 bases at V and 0 bases at J, with 12 bases between. Germline CDR1 is LNHDA and CDR2 is SQIVND (reference sequence). This CDR3 is 15 amino acids long.

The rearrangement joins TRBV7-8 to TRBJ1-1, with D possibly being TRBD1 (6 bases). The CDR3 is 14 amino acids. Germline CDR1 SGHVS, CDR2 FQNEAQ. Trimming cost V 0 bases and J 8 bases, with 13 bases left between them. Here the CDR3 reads CASSLAGGVSEAFF. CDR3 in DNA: TGTGCCAGCAGCTTAGCAGGGGGGGTATCAGAAGCTTTCTTT.

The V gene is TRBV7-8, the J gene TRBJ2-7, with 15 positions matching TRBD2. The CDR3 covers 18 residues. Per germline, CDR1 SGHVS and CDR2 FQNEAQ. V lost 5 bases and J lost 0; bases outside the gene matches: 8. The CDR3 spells CASSKPGTSGRFSYEQYF. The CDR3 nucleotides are TGTGCCAGCAGCAAACCCGGGACTAGCGGGAGGTTCTCCTACGAGCAGTACTTC.

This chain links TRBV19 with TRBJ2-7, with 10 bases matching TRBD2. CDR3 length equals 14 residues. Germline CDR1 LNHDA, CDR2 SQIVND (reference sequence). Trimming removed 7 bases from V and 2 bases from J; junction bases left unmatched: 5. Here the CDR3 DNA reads TGTGCCAGTATGTGGACTAGCGGCCCCTACGAGCAGTACTTC. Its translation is CASMWTSGPYEQYF.